Here is one TCR beta chain with its context. Its cognate antigen is unknown. Profiled with immunoSEQ multiplex PCR; TCRdb holds only in-frame clones, not every one. The top ten hold 6.3% of the sample, which has some 5,900 clones, 65% to 80% seen once. The sample is drawn from a study of chemoradiotherapy in HPV16-positive cancers. V lost 6 bases, J lost 3 bases, and 8 bases stayed unmatched. The length of the CDR3 is 15 residues. Germline V gene lookup returns CDR1 MNHEY and CDR2 SMNVEV (reference sequence). Study findings and constraints: For HPV16-positive patients, expanding HPV-responsive T cells associated with longer recurrence-free survival. During treatment, candidate HPV-specific clones and E7-related motifs expanded in tumor.

This chain uses TRBV27 with TRBJ1-3, with TRBD1 matching over 7 bases. The starting material was tumor tissue, obtained from a patient who underwent chemoradiotherapy. This TCR was recovered from a human donor with HPV-associated anogenital cancer. In DNA form, the CDR3 reads TGTGCCAGCAGCCGAACAGGGGTGGGTGGAAACACCATATATTTT. Translated, it gives CASSRTGVGGNTIYF.